Sequencing of this TCR beta chain was carried out in a study of shared T cell receptors in the human thymus. Per germline, CDR1 LGHNA and CDR2 YSLEER. The CDR3 is made up of 21 amino acids. V lost 4 bases to trimming and J lost 0 bases, with 28 bases between them. Produced via immunoSEQ multiplex PCR; TCRdb's table is partial and in-frame only. In the table there are hundreds of thousands of clones, more than 75% of which are singletons. In addition, the sample was reused for a study of human thymus T cells. That work adds: Thymic samples were excised during corrective heart operations.

The source is a boy under two years old with a congenital heart defect. Material: thymocytes. V usage is TRBV4-3 and J usage is TRBJ2-1; unclear D gene. In DNA, the CDR3 is TGCGCCAGCAGCCCCAACCTGGGCTATCTTCAATATCCAAGCTCCTACAATGAGCAGTTCTTC. Translation gives CASSPNLGYLQYPSSYNEQFF.